These 12 T cell receptor beta chains were sequenced from one sample in a study of chemoradiotherapy in HPV16-positive cancers. The method was immunoSEQ multiplex PCR; TCRdb's version includes in-frame clones alone and lacks a portion of them. The sample lists some 70,000 clones; 88% were seen once. Sequencing was performed on blood, taken from a patient who underwent chemoradiotherapy. Every receptor here comes from a human donor with HPV-associated anogenital cancer.

This rearrangement joins TRBV7-2 to TRBJ2-7, with D possibly matching TRBD2 (6 bases). Germline V gene lookup returns CDR1 SGHTA and CDR2 FQGNSA. The V gene lost 5 bases and the J gene lost 2 bases, with 16 bases spanning the gap. This CDR3 is 15 amino acids long. The CDR3 DNA sequence: TGTGCCAGCAGCCCTCTTAGCGGTCCTCCCTACGAGCAGTACTTC. Protein sequence: CASSPLSGPPYEQYF.

V gene TRBV29-1 combines with J gene TRBJ2-2; TRBD2 matches 9 bases. The junction had 6 bases not matched to a gene; V was cut back by 7 bases and J by 0 bases. The CDR3 contains 15 residues. Germline CDR1 and CDR2: SQVTM and ANQGSEA. DNA for the CDR3: TGCAGCGCACTTAGCGGGAGTTCGAACACCGGGGAGCTGTTTTTT. It yields the protein CSALSGSSNTGELFF.

The chain combines TRBV27 with TRBJ1-6; D may be TRBD1 (5 bases). The CDR3 is made up of 15 amino acids. V gave up 6 bases and J gave up 6 bases, with 15 bases separating them. CDR1 is MNHEY, CDR2 SMNVEV, per germline (reference sequence). The CDR3 spells CASSPPPDINSPLHF. Written as DNA, the CDR3 is TGTGCCAGCAGCCCTCCCCCGGACATTAATTCACCCCTCCACTTT.

This rearrangement joins TRBV18 to TRBJ1-2; D ambiguous. V lost 2 bases and J 4 bases, leaving 14 bases between the germline ends. Germline lookup yields CDR1 KGHSH and CDR2 LQKENI. The CDR3 spans 15 residues. The CDR3 spells CASSPSSDPFYGYTF. DNA of the CDR3: TGTGCCAGCTCACCAAGCAGCGACCCTTTCTATGGCTACACCTTC.

The chain is built from TRBV5-1 and TRBJ1-2; no definite D call. CDR1 SGHRS and CDR2 YFSETQ come from the germline V gene. The germline V and J ends were trimmed by 0 bases and 0 bases, with 3 bases remaining between them. The CDR3 sequence is 13 residues long. CDR3 sequence reads: CASSLDPNYGYTF. In DNA form, the CDR3 reads TGCGCCAGCAGCTTGGATCCTAACTATGGCTACACCTTC.

In its sample, this clone was seen once. The rearrangement uses TRBV15 and TRBJ1-2; 7 bases agree with TRBD1. The CDR3 spans 14 residues. Germline V gene data show CDR1 as LNHNV and CDR2 as YYDKDF (reference sequence). V dropped 5 bases and J dropped 14; count of bases not matched to a gene: 17. CDR3 residues: CATSGRNLGQAETF. The DNA for the CDR3 is TGTGCCACCAGCGGAAGAAATCTCGGACAGGCCGAGACCTTC.

The genes are TRBV28 and TRBJ2-7; D might be TRBD1 or TRBD2, each matching 6 bases. Germline CDR1 reads MDHEN; CDR2 reads SYDVKM. CDR3 size: 15 residues. Trimming shortened V by 4 bases and J by 7 bases, and 20 bases separated the two germline ends. CDR3 nucleotides: TGTGCCAGCAGTTACAGGTTGTGGGGGGCGGGAGAGCAGTACTTC. Amino acids: CASSYRLWGAGEQYF.

J is TRBJ2-3 and V is TRBV10-3, with no clear D. Germline assignment: CDR1 ENHRY and CDR2 SYGVKD. The CDR3 is 15 residues long. V lost 0 bases and J 6 bases, leaving 13 bases between the germline ends. As DNA, the CDR3 is TGTGCCATCAGTGAGTCAAGTCCTCCTCGGGATACGCAGTATTTT. Encoded protein: CAISESSPPRDTQYF.

The chain is built from TRBV5-1 and TRBJ1-2; 9 positions agree with TRBD1. Germline V lookup: CDR1 SGHRS, CDR2 YFSETQ. With 0 bases clipped from V and 2 bases from J, the junction kept 2 bases outside the gene matches. The CDR3 totals 15 residues. The CDR3 protein is CASSLDGQGNYGYTF. The CDR3, as DNA: TGCGCCAGCAGCTTGGATGGACAGGGGAACTATGGCTACACCTTC.

This clone was counted between two and nine times. The V and J genes are TRBV10-1 and TRBJ2-1; D is undetermined. The length of the CDR3 is 16 residues. V shed 0 bases and J shed 0 bases, with 9 bases lying between them. Germline V CDR1 and CDR2: WNHNN, SYGVQD (reference sequence). The CDR3 region has the DNA TGCGCCAGCAGTGAGTCTGGGGTTAGCTCCTACAATGAGCAGTTCTTC. Protein product: CASSESGVSSYNEQFF.

CDR3 DNA sequence: TGCGCCAGCAGCTTGGAAGGGGCTGGCCGGCACCGCGGTTCGACCTATAATTCACCCCTCCACTTT. Translated: CASSLEGAGRHRGSTYNSPLHF. The chain couples TRBV5-1 to TRBJ1-6; D possibly corresponds to TRBD1 (5 bases). Germline CDR1 SGHRS, CDR2 YFSETQ. V was shortened by 0 bases and J by 2 bases, with 27 bases between the two germline ends. CDR3 length: 22 amino acids.

This rearrangement joins TRBV5-4 to TRBJ2-7; TRBD1 might be the D (6 bases). Germline CDR1 SGHNT, CDR2 YYREEE (reference sequence). With 2 bases removed from V and 6 bases from J, the gap between germline ends came to 12 bases. This CDR3 has 13 amino acids. The CDR3 region is CASSFSGASEQYF. CDR3 bases: TGTGCCAGCAGCTTTTCAGGGGCTAGCGAGCAGTACTTC.